Presented here are 27 T cell receptor beta chains from one specimen sequenced in a study of blood T cell repertoires in COVID-19. Repertoires were generated with immunoSEQ multiplex PCR, while TCRdb's copy carries only in-frame clones and drops some. Of some 250,000 clones listed, roughly 85% are singletons. What was sequenced was PBMCs or T cells enriched from blood (not recorded which). The receptors were gathered from a woman between 50 and 59 years old who had recovered from COVID-19.

V gene TRBV12-3 or TRBV12-4 combines with J gene TRBJ2-3; D ambiguous. V was clipped by 7 bases and J by 4 bases, with 9 bases between them. CDR3 length: 12 amino acids. Here the CDR3 reads CASTLPPDTQYF. In DNA, the CDR3 is TGTGCCAGCACCCTCCCCCCAGATACGCAGTATTTT.

The gene calls are TRBV18 and TRBJ2-5; possibly TRBD2 for D (5 bases). V was pared by 6 bases and J by 2 bases, with 16 bases between. Germline-derived CDR1 and CDR2 are KGHSH and LQKENI. The CDR3 is 15 amino acids. CDR3 nucleotide sequence: TGTGCCAGCTCCCTTAACCGGGGTGGACAAGAGACCCAGTACTTC. Residues: CASSLNRGGQETQYF. Based on the CDR3 plus reference TRBV18 and TRBJ2-5, the full variable domain is NAGVMQNPRHLVRRRGQEARLRCSPMKGHSHVYWYRQLPEEGLKFMVYLQKENIIDESGMPKERFSAEFPKEGPSILRIQQVVRGDSAAYFCASSLNRGGQETQYFGPGTRLLVL.

Details on this clone: Other nucleotide sequences from this sample produce the same CDR3. This chain connects TRBV19 to TRBJ2-1; 8 bases agree with TRBD2. Germline CDR1 reads LNHDA; CDR2 reads SQIVND (reference sequence). J gave up 0 bases and V 3 bases, and 7 bases lay outside the gene matches. The CDR3 is 17 amino acids. The CDR3 region is CASSIGLALSSYNEQFF. In DNA, the CDR3 is TGTGCCAGTAGTATCGGACTAGCCTTGAGCTCCTACAATGAGCAGTTCTTC.

This chain uses TRBV18 with TRBJ1-1; 9 bases map to TRBD1. CDR1 is KGHSH and CDR2 is LQKENI in the germline V gene. This CDR3 has 15 residues. The V gene end was trimmed by 0 bases and the J gene end by 9 bases; junction bases not matched to a gene: 8. The CDR3 DNA reads as TGTGCCAGCTCACCACCGTTAATTGACAGGGGGAAAGCTTTCTTT. It is translated as CASSPPLIDRGKAFF.

This sequence joins TRBV5-6 and TRBJ2-1; 14 nucleotides match TRBD2. V lost 0 bases and J lost 9; bases outside the gene matches: 5. The germline gives CDR1 SGHDT, CDR2 YYEEEE. The CDR3 totals 16 residues. The CDR3 sequence is CASSLAGLAGVGEQFF. In nucleotides, the CDR3 is TGTGCCAGCAGCTTGGCGGGACTAGCGGGAGTGGGTGAGCAGTTCTTC. Combining the CDR3 with reference TRBV5-6 and TRBJ2-1 gives the whole variable domain DAGVTQSPTHLIKTRGQQVTLRCSPKSGHDTVSWYQQALGQGPQFIFQYYEEEERQRGNFPDRFSGHQFPNYSSELNVNALLLGDSALYLCASSLAGLAGVGEQFFGPGTRLTVL.

The gene calls are TRBV2 and TRBJ1-2; no clear D. The germline gives CDR1 SNHLY, CDR2 FYNNEI. The CDR3 is 11 residues long. V was pared by 6 bases and J by 10 bases, with 12 bases between. The CDR3 reads CASREVRDYTF. The CDR3 DNA sequence: TGTGCCAGCAGGGAGGTGCGGGACTACACCTTC. Full variable domain (remainder filled in from reference TRBV2 and TRBJ1-2): EPEVTQTPSHQVTQMGQEVILRCVPISNHLYFYWYRQILGQKVEFLVSFYNNEISEKSEIFDDQFSVERPDGSNFTLKIRSTKLEDSAMYFCASREVRDYTFGSGTRLTVV.

This clone was detected a few times. The gene calls are TRBV9 and TRBJ2-1; 10 bases map to TRBD2. The CDR3 has 15 amino acids. The J segment lost 6 bases and the V segment lost 2 bases, leaving 5 bases of the junction unmatched. The V gene's germline CDR1 is SGDLS and CDR2 YYNGEE. In DNA form, the CDR3 reads TGTGCCAGCAGCGTGTCTAGCGGGAGTCTCAATGAGCAGTTCTTC. Translation gives CASSVSSGSLNEQFF.

The V call is TRBV5-1, the J call TRBJ2-1, with 15 bases aligning to TRBD2. V trimming: 5 bases; J trimming: 0 bases; junction bases outside the gene matches: 9. Germline V CDR1 and CDR2: SGHRS, YFSETQ. The CDR3 is made up of 19 amino acids. CDR3 loop: CASSPGLAGGSSSYNEQFF. The CDR3, as DNA: TGCGCCAGCAGTCCCGGACTAGCGGGAGGGTCGAGCTCCTACAATGAGCAGTTCTTC.

The chain joins TRBV9 to TRBJ1-1; tentatively, D is TRBD1 (6 bases). The CDR3 sequence is 16 residues long. V was clipped by 3 bases and J by 5 bases, with 20 bases between them. Germline V gene data show CDR1 as SGDLS and CDR2 as YYNGEE. The CDR3 spells CASSANPGRGKTEAFF. Written as DNA, the CDR3 is TGTGCCAGCAGCGCCAACCCAGGGAGGGGGAAGACTGAAGCTTTCTTT.

There are a few counts of this clone. The chain combines TRBV5-1 with TRBJ2-7; D is perhaps TRBD2 (6 bases). The CDR3 extends over 14 amino acids. The germline V gene encodes CDR1 SGHRS and CDR2 YFSETQ. Trimming stripped 4 bases from V and 6 bases from J, with 17 bases between. The CDR3 here is CASSVGLTRSEQYF. CDR3 coding DNA: TGCGCCAGCAGCGTGGGACTCACCCGGAGCGAGCAGTACTTC.

This rearrangement joins TRBV28 to TRBJ1-5; D is ambiguous. CDR1 and CDR2 (germline): MDHEN, SYDVKM. There are 15 residues in the CDR3. The V and J ends lost 6 bases and 5 bases respectively, with 17 bases between them. CDR3 amino acids: CASSPGPLGDQPQHF. The CDR3 DNA reads TGTGCCAGCAGCCCTGGACCCCTCGGGGATCAGCCCCAGCATTTT. The full variable domain, completed using reference TRBV28 and TRBJ1-5, is DVKVTQSSRYLVKRTGEKVFLECVQDMDHENMFWYRQDPGLGLRLIYFSYDVKMKEKGDIPEGYSVSREKKERFSLILESASTNQTSMYLCASSPGPLGDQPQHFGDGTRLSIL.

This chain uses TRBV5-1 with TRBJ2-7, with D perhaps TRBD1 (5 bases). V was shortened by 3 bases and J by 6 bases, with 13 bases between the two germline ends. Germline CDR1 is SGHRS and CDR2 is YFSETQ. This CDR3 has 13 residues. The CDR3 is CASSWTWAGEQYF. The CDR3 DNA follows: TGCGCCAGCAGCTGGACATGGGCTGGCGAGCAGTACTTC.

The genes are TRBV11-2 and TRBJ1-3; TRBD1 is a possible D gene (5 bases). Trimming removed 5 bases from V and 2 bases from J, with 10 bases in between. CDR1 and CDR2 (germline): SGHAT, FQNNGV. This CDR3 is built from 14 residues. CDR3 sequence reads: CASSNRGTGNTIYF. The CDR3 DNA reads TGTGCCAGCAGCAATAGGGGAACTGGAAACACCATATATTTT.

The V gene is TRBV6-5, the J gene TRBJ1-1; no reliable D call. Germline CDR1 reads MNHEY; CDR2 reads SVGAGI. The CDR3 loop spans 13 amino acids. V lost 7 bases and J 1 base, leaving 10 bases between the germline ends. The CDR3 loop is CASTVLWNTEAFF. DNA of the CDR3: TGTGCCAGCACGGTCCTGTGGAACACTGAAGCTTTCTTT.

The chain joins TRBV11-2 to TRBJ2-1, with TRBD2 as a possible D gene (6 bases). The germline gives CDR1 SGHAT, CDR2 FQNNGV. Trimming shortened V by 0 bases and J by 8 bases, and 14 bases separated the two germline ends. The CDR3 is 15 residues long. As DNA, the CDR3 is TGTGCCAGCAGCTTAGATACCCGGAGGGGCGATGAGCAGTTCTTC. Protein: CASSLDTRRGDEQFF.

The chain recombines TRBV5-1 with TRBJ2-5; perhaps TRBD1 as D (5 bases). Trimming stripped 1 base from V and 3 bases from J, with 10 bases between. CDR1 and CDR2 from the germline V gene are SGHRS and YFSETQ. This CDR3 spans 14 amino acids. The DNA of the CDR3 is TGCGCCAGCAGCTTGATACCAGGGAAAGAGACCCAGTACTTC. Translating it yields CASSLIPGKETQYF.

The CDR3 DNA is TGCGCCAGCAGCCGCAGCGGGGGGCTAGACGAGCAGTACTTC. It specifies CASSRSGGLDEQYF. V gene TRBV5-1 combines with J gene TRBJ2-7; 9 nucleotides agree with TRBD2. Trimming cost V 4 bases and J 5 bases; bases outside gene matches: 7. This CDR3 region has 14 residues. Germline assignment: CDR1 SGHRS and CDR2 YFSETQ.

This clone was found once. The rearrangement links TRBV12-3 or TRBV12-4 to TRBJ2-3; D uncertain. Trimming cost V 5 bases and J 3 bases, with 9 bases left between them. There are 13 residues in the CDR3. The CDR3: CASSMAGTDTQYF. CDR3 bases: TGTGCCAGCAGTATGGCAGGAACAGATACGCAGTATTTT.

This clone appeared a single time. The genes are TRBV4-2 and TRBJ2-1; TRBD2 might be the D (7 bases). The V gene's germline CDR1 is LGHNA and CDR2 YNFKEQ. V was cut by 0 bases and J by 4 bases, with 10 bases left in between. The length of the CDR3 is 15 residues. DNA for the CDR3: TGTGCCAGCAGCCAAGAAGGGGGGGGGTACAATGAGCAGTTCTTC. Protein sequence: CASSQEGGGYNEQFF.

The chain employs TRBV7-8 and TRBJ2-1; 8 bases line up with TRBD1. The CDR3 totals 16 residues. The trim removed 4 bases at V and 6 bases at J, leaving 11 bases unmatched. CDR1 and CDR2 (germline): SGHVS, FQNEAQ. The CDR3 nucleotides are TGTGCCAGCAGCTCAAGACAGGGGACGGGATTCAATGAGCAGTTCTTC. This gives the protein CASSSRQGTGFNEQFF. Full variable domain (outside the CDR3, taken from reference TRBV7-8 and TRBJ2-1): GAGVSQSPRYKVAKRGQDVALRCDPISGHVSLFWYQQALGQGPEFLTYFQNEAQLDKSGLPSDRFFAERPEGSVSTLKIQRTQQEDSAVYLCASSSRQGTGFNEQFFGPGTRLTVL.

The chain combines TRBV6-5 with TRBJ1-2; D gene unclear. V shed 7 bases and J shed 4 bases, with 16 bases lying between them. The CDR3 is made up of 14 amino acids. Germline V lookup: CDR1 MNHEY, CDR2 SVGAGI. In nucleotides, the CDR3 is TGTGCCAGCACAACCCCCGCGCGAGGCTATGGCTACACCTTC. It yields the protein CASTTPARGYGYTF.

The chain uses TRBV19 and TRBJ2-5; D remains ambiguous. CDR1 and CDR2 (germline): LNHDA, SQIVND (reference sequence). The V and J ends lost 0 bases and 2 bases respectively, with 7 bases between them. This CDR3 has 14 residues. The CDR3 DNA follows: TGTGCCAGTAGTATAGAGTTAGCACAAGAGACCCAGTACTTC. Protein sequence: CASSIELAQETQYF.

V is TRBV7-5 and J is TRBJ2-2; the table names TRBD2, a call not compared with the DNA. TRBV7-5 is designated a pseudogene. The CDR3 spans 16 residues. CDR3 residues: CARSRQKRDRTGELFF. CDR3 DNA: TGTGCCAGAAGCCGCCAAAAGCGGGATAGAACCGGGGAGCTGTTTTTT.

The chain joins TRBV7-9 to TRBJ1-2; possibly TRBD1 for D (6 bases). Per the germline V gene, CDR1 is SEHNR and CDR2 is FQNEAQ (reference sequence). Trimming left V 3 bases short and J 4 bases short, with 12 bases between. CDR3 length: 14 amino acids. In nucleotides, the CDR3 is TGTGCCAGCAGCTTGGCAGGGGAGTTCTATGGCTACACCTTC. Translating gives CASSLAGEFYGYTF.

The J gene is TRBJ2-2, the V gene TRBV19; 10 positions match TRBD2. The CDR3 loop spans 16 amino acids. V was pared by 3 bases and J by 6 bases, with 7 bases of the junction left unmatched. Germline lookup yields CDR1 LNHDA and CDR2 SQIVND (reference sequence). The CDR3 nucleotides read TGTGCCAGTAGTATCGGAAGCGGGAGGGCCGCCGGGGAGCTGTTTTTT. Encoded protein: CASSIGSGRAAGELFF.

CDR3 sequence (DNA): TGTGCCAGTAGTCCCTATACCGATTCACCCCTCCACTTT. Translation: CASSPYTDSPLHF. The chain has TRBV19 and TRBJ1-6; D is undetermined. Deletions cut 5 bases from V and 8 bases from J, with 10 bases between. From germline, CDR1 is LNHDA and CDR2 SQIVND (reference sequence). The length of the CDR3 is 13 residues.

This clone was found a few times. The rearrangement uses TRBV16 and TRBJ2-7; maybe TRBD2 (5 bases). The CDR3 contains 16 residues. With 4 bases removed from V and 4 bases from J, the gap between germline ends came to 20 bases. Per the germline V gene, CDR1 is KGHSY and CDR2 is FQNENV. The chain's CDR3 is CASSPSRGWGRYEQYF. Written as DNA, the CDR3 is TGTGCCAGCAGCCCGTCTCGGGGTTGGGGTAGGTACGAGCAGTACTTC.